The T cell receptor (beta chain) under discussion was sequenced for a study of beta chain features in type 1 diabetes. Every isolated RNA sample was fully reverse transcribed, so sequencing captured expressed TCRB transcripts. Clones were sequenced by immunoSEQ multiplex PCR, and TCRdb holds only the in-frame ones, with some missing. The repertoire consists of roughly 170,000 clones, with approximately 13% occurring once and the leading ten covering around 0.63%. This clone has more than one count but fewer than ten. Its matching antigen is unknown. Whole-study results and caveats: Among type 1 diabetes patients, VDJ junctions had fewer insertions and more deletions.

Looked up from germline, CDR1 is SGHTA and CDR2 is FQGNSA. V lost 4 bases, J lost 7 bases, and 14 bases lay in between. The CDR3 totals 14 residues. This TCR was recovered from a woman between 18 and 30 years old in good health. The gene calls are TRBV7-2 and TRBJ2-1; D gene uncertain. The sequencing input was central memory CD4+ T cells from blood. Here the CDR3 DNA reads TGTGCCAGCAGCTCCCGAATTGTACGGAATGAGCAGTTCTTC. Protein: CASSSRIVRNEQFF.